This TCR beta chain was observed in a study of T cell responses to AZD1222 COVID-19 vaccine. Study overall: Samples with a second dose at about 4 or about 12 weeks were pooled together. General study points: Dominant CD4 TCR responses targeted spike regions 160-218 and 743-854. The study reported that nearly half of spike-specific TCRs target unmutated variant regions. Every sample of the repertoires postdated the peak T cell response.

The CDR3 spans 19 residues. With 4 bases clipped from V and 7 bases from J, the junction kept 21 bases outside the gene matches. CDR1 is KGHSH, CDR2 LQKENI, per germline. Only in-frame clones appear in the TCRdb table, and some are missing; sequencing was by immunoSEQ multiplex PCR. Found here are 90,000 to 100,000 clones, 70% to 90% of them singletons; the top ten hold just under 3%. On this clone: What it binds is not known.

J is TRBJ1-1 and V is TRBV18, with 10 bases matching TRBD1. The sequence was collected from an adult in good health. This material consisted of peripheral blood, taken on day 0 of AZD1222 vaccination. CDR3 protein: CASSLLIAGQGPTPGEAFF. The CDR3 DNA sequence: TGTGCCAGCTCACTCCTCATCGCGGGACAGGGGCCTACTCCTGGTGAAGCTTTCTTT.